The TCR beta chain under discussion was sequenced for a study of T-cell memory formation after mild COVID-19. Constant-segment primers and 5'RACE yielded cDNA libraries for TCR alpha and TCR beta, each carrying sample barcodes and UMIs. Each CDR3 protein is one row after TCRdb ran MiXCR on the 5' RACE reads. This table has about 140,000 distinct CDR3 sequences, roughly 15% appearing once. The J segment lost 12 bases and the V segment lost 4 bases, leaving 12 bases of the junction unmatched. There are 13 residues in the CDR3. CDR1 and CDR2 (germline): SGHDN, FVKESK. Sequences were obtained from PBMCs or a T cell subset sorted from them (not recorded which). The TCR comes from an adult woman who had mild COVID-19 (a few samples of this study predate the infection). Cell type and time point are not known. This chain uses TRBV14 with TRBJ2-7; 7 bases are shared with TRBD1. The CDR3 protein is CASSPSVNRGAYF. The CDR3 bases are TGTGCCAGCAGCCCCTCAGTGAACAGGGGAGCGTACTTC.